The sequence of this T cell receptor beta chain was determined in a study of Ad26.COV2.S vaccination and SARS-CoV-2 variants. Germline V gene sequence: CDR1 SGDLS, CDR2 YYNGEE. The CDR3 runs to 12 residues. Trimming left V 2 bases short and J 2 bases short, with 4 bases between. Libraries were prepared by immunoSEQ multiplex PCR; TCRdb keeps only in-frame clonotypes and omits some of them. The repertoire holds about 350,000 clones, with around 88% as singletons. In regard to this clone: The same CDR3 can be traced to other DNA sequences in this sample.

Described treatment: roughly 20 received Ad26.COV2.S at low or high dose, single or two shots; about 5 received placebo; per-sample allocation not given. It was on day 63 after the first vaccine or placebo injection that samples were taken. This clonotype originated in a person between 18 and 65 years old who received the Ad26.COV2.S COVID-19 vaccine or a placebo. The rearrangement links TRBV9 to TRBJ1-2; D ambiguous. The material sequenced was peripheral blood, taken in a trial of Ad26.COV2.S vaccine versus placebo. CDR3 nucleotides: TGTGCCAGCAGCGTTGACAACTATGGCTACACCTTC. Protein: CASSVDNYGYTF. The whole variable domain, remainder taken from reference TRBV9 and TRBJ1-2, is DSGVTQTPKHLITATGQRVTLRCSPRSGDLSVYWYQQSLDQGLQFLIQYYNGEERAKGNILERFSAQQFPDLHSELNLSSLELGDSALYFCASSVDNYGYTFGSGTRLTVV.